This T cell receptor beta chain was retrieved from a study of cytomegalovirus exposure and HLA in healthy donors (dated by TCRdb to 2017 to 2019). For the wider study: An earlier analysis of 587 of the donors reported 276 Gb of sequence data and 95 million to 130 million unique TCR beta sequences obtained from roughly 170 million T cells. An early release that covered several hundred HLA-typed donors contained about 300 gigabases of sequencing data and roughly 84 million unique TCR sequences. Among the 398 genotyped donors, around 81% belonged to the genetic ancestry cluster associated with self-reported Caucasian donors. The study aimed to test whether cataloging public T cell receptors could reveal signatures of past pathogen exposure. The study used immunosequencing to profile the T cell repertoires of several hundred subjects and linked those repertoires to cytomegalovirus serostatus. In addition to the first cohort of 650 to 750 subjects, a separate validation cohort of about 120 different subjects was used. The study combined high-throughput TCR immunosequencing, statistical association of individual TCRs with disease status, and machine learning to predict cytomegalovirus infection status. A later analysis re-examined previously published TCR beta repertoires from more than 600 donors and added high-resolution HLA genotyping to investigate patterns of TCR occurrence. Rather than using new phenotypic data, the later analysis identified candidate immune exposures from TCR beta sequences and from how often those sequences occurred across donors. An earlier analysis of some 600 of the donors applied high-throughput TCR beta sequencing to assess whether each TCR beta V gene segment acted as functional or pseudogenic. Donor age, sex, ethnicity and CMV serostatus were compiled together with the repertoire data. Genome-wide SNP genotypes for about 65% of the 666 donors were used in a later genetic analysis, which treated that subset as a discovery cohort. All discovery cohort repertoires had been generated using a single sequencing platform. Class I and class II HLA loci were covered by the typing at four-digit resolution. The number of donors typed differed by locus, with roughly 629-640 for A, B, C, DRB1 and DQB1, 522 for DQA1, 600 to 610 for DPA1, and 400 to 490 for DPB1. Five DR-DQ haplotypes were treated as single units for association and clustering because of strong linkage in the cohort. On average, 235,054 unique TCR beta nucleotide sequences were sequenced per donor among 398 genotyped donors of the cohort, with around 19% of those sequences being non-productive.

On the study overall, not on this receptor specifically: In a later analysis, HLA-associated TCR beta chains showed more clonal expansion and lower generation probabilities than non-associated chains that were equally common. Correlated functional status among segregating V segments might reflect linkage disequilibrium, but an unknown experimental factor could not be ruled out. Because the 87-base-pair reads could not distinguish some IMGT-functional V segments, including TRBV6-2 and TRBV6-3, those segments were excluded. When HLA alleles, especially DR and DQ, strongly co-occurred, TCR associations were difficult to assign to individual alleles. Because counts were too low, seventeen rarely observed V segments, including chromosome 9 orphons, were left out of the earlier analysis of 587 of the donors. In vitro tests confirmed that a few of the cytomegalovirus-associated TCR beta chains recognize cytomegalovirus antigens. In a later analysis, several top co-occurrence clusters were reported to appear linked to parvovirus B19, influenza, CMV and Epstein-Barr virus. V-gene and J-gene trimming of TCR beta chains was associated with a missense DCLRE1C variant in a later genetic analysis, and the association was replicated in an independent cohort. The authors suggested that the approach could potentially be generalized to other disease states and immunological phenotypes. A later analysis associated 15,000 to 20,000 TCR beta sequences with specific HLA alleles at a false discovery rate of 0.05. A further reported finding was that TCR beta sequences accurately predicted the HLA-A and HLA-B alleles for most subjects in the first cohort. The classifier was reported to diagnose cytomegalovirus status with high specificity and sensitivity in both the original cohort and the validation cohort. The cohort was sequenced for TCR beta chains only, and without alpha or paired-chain data the features that could be detected were limited. An earlier analysis of around 540 of the donors showed that most TCR beta V segments appeared in productive rearrangements either about 87% or about 30% of the time, which broadly matched IMGT annotations. Because some donors lacked HLA typing at each locus, the association tests relied only on the typed subset. In a later analysis, the rate of TCR association differed among HLA loci, with DRB1 alleles having the most associated TCRs and HLA-C alleles having the fewest. The only immune exposure information available for the cohort was CMV serostatus. Roughly uniform sequencing depth across donors was assumed in presence/absence analyses, although this assumption may not hold. The study listed over 150 TCR beta chains as associated with cytomegalovirus. According to a later genetic analysis, donors in an Asian-associated ancestry cluster had fewer N-insertions in productive TCRs than the approximately 650-donor mean. Most TCR sequences were seen in very few donors, while some public TCRs were found in many individuals. In a later analysis, most CMV-associated TCR beta chains were found to appear HLA-restricted, with HLA associations seemingly driven largely by CMV exposure. A cluster of highly shared sequence variants was judged likely to represent a technical artifact of the sequencing pipeline.

Note on this clone: The antigen it binds to is not known.

V lost 4 bases and J lost 5 bases; the stretch between them is 20 bases long. The CDR3 has 17 amino acids, counting the end cysteine and phenylalanine. Only the CDR3 DNA stays, 51 bases, in frame from base 1. The germline V gene (reference sequence) yields PRHDT for CDR1 and FYEKMQ for CDR2. The cohort was made up of about 610 healthy bone marrow donors. Cohort members were all nominally healthy when sampled, although unrecorded immune exposures were likely present. The donor was CMV seronegative and belonged to the group of more than 300 seronegative cohort members. A peripheral blood sample was collected from each donor, and TCR beta sequencing was performed on peripheral blood mononuclear cells. The Qiagen DNeasy Blood Extraction Kit was used to extract genomic DNA from the blood cell samples. Libraries were built with the immunoSEQ multiplex PCR assay. A mixture of 60 forward primers for TCR Vbeta segments and 13 reverse primers for TCR Jbeta segments was used in the multiplex PCR. The CDR3 region of rearranged TCR beta genes was amplified from genomic DNA with a multiplex PCR assay. The Illumina HiSeq System was used to sequence the amplified TCR beta libraries as 87-base-pair reads. The original pipeline was this. Across the 500 to 750 repertoires, a later analysis counted approximately 75 million unique TCR beta chains, around 11 million of which were shared by at least two donors. To remove PCR and sequencing errors, raw reads were error-corrected and collapsed into unique sequences using a nearest-neighbor algorithm that merged closely related sequences. V, D and J gene segments were assigned by aligning CDR3 sequences to IMGT reference sequences. For a sequence to be retained, at least a six-nucleotide match to both a V gene segment and a J gene segment was required. A rearrangement was called productive if the CDR3 had no stop codons and remained in frame with V and J, and every other rearrangement was called non-productive. CDR3 was defined by IMGT convention, running from the second conserved V-encoded cysteine to the conserved J-encoded phenylalanine. The earlier analysis of approximately 590 of the donors excluded any sequence lacking an unambiguous match to a single V gene segment. In an earlier analysis of 450 to 700 of the donors, V segments were called functional above 56.7% productive rearrangements and were called segregating when the between-donor standard deviation exceeded 5%. A statistical classification framework was built for diagnosing cytomegalovirus status from the catalog of TCR beta chain sequences. In a later analysis, V and J genes were assigned by comparing TCR nucleotide sequences against IMGT/GENE-DB human TR gene sequences. In a later analysis, CDR3 sequences and most-parsimonious VDJ recombination scenarios were assigned using the TCRdist pipeline. A later analysis defined each TCR beta chain by its CDR3 amino acid sequence plus V-gene family, and excluded reads lacking a unique V-gene family. A later analysis removed roughly 590 highly shared, low-generation-probability nucleotide sequences to deal with suspected cross-contamination and a sequencing artifact. In a later analysis, a clonal expansion index was calculated for each public chain from normalized within-repertoire ranks of inferred template counts. In a later analysis, generation probabilities were computed using a VDJ recombination model fitted to out-of-frame rearrangements, and the results were checked against IGoR. In a later analysis, TCR-TCR, TCR-HLA and TCR-CMV co-occurrence was scored with hypergeometric tests, and a repertoire-size bias correction was applied to TCR pairs. False discovery rates were estimated in a later analysis by permuting HLA or CMV assignments 20 times. In a later analysis, co-occurring TCRs were grouped with DBSCAN, and TCRdist sequence similarity was added when clustering was performed within HLA-allele-positive subsets. For co-occurrence clustering, repertoires with fewer than 30,000 or more than 120,000 public chains were excluded, along with five repertoires with anomalous nucleotide sharing. TCRdb took this table from immuneACCESS and kept in-frame rearrangements with V and J called. Such tables lack part of the clones; where checked against another copy, unresolved V genes explain under half of the gap, and the rest is unexplained. V, J and clone size reflect that table, while D and trimming were determined from the DNA. The sample has fewer than 70,000 clones on record. The ten largest account for less than 4.5% of the sample.

Specimen: PBMCs. This chain joins TRBV13 to TRBJ2-2, with the D gene too uncertain to name. This receptor was obtained from a woman younger than 30 in good health and CMV-seronegative. The DNA sequence reads TGTGCCAGCAGCTCTAGATCTAACACTTACGCGACCGGGGAGCTGTTTTTT. Protein translation: CASSSRSNTYATGELFF.